Listed here are 23 T cell receptor beta chains from one sample, sequenced in a study of T-cell reconstitution after alpha-beta-depleted transplantation in children. The TCRbeta library was prepared with unique molecular identifiers. TCRdb analysed the PCR reads with MiXCR anew, one entry per CDR3 protein. The sample records 200,000 to 250,000 distinct CDR3 sequences, about 11% being singletons. The sequenced sample was PBMCs from the stem cell graft donor, obtained from the stem cell graft. The receptors derive from a human donor who donated a stem cell graft to a child with acute lymphoblastic leukemia.

The chain employs TRBV19 and TRBJ1-2; no reliable D call. Trimming stripped 5 bases from V and 0 bases from J, with 13 bases between. The CDR3 consists of 15 residues. CDR1 is LNHDA and CDR2 is SQIVND in the germline V gene (reference sequence). This CDR3 is CASSSEILSNYGYTF. DNA of the CDR3: TGTGCCAGTAGTTCGGAAATACTTTCTAACTATGGCTACACCTTC.

The chain links TRBV12-3 or TRBV12-4 to TRBJ2-1; 10 positions match TRBD2. CDR3 length equals 13 residues. Germline trimming cut 7 bases from V and 8 bases from J; bases unmatched to any gene: 5. The CDR3 is CASNLAGVDEQFF. The CDR3, as DNA: TGTGCCAGCAATCTAGCGGGAGTCGATGAGCAGTTCTTC.

In this sample, this clonotype turned up many times. The chain has TRBV7-9 and TRBJ1-5; no firm D call. CDR1 SEHNR and CDR2 FQNEAQ come from the germline V gene (reference sequence). Trimming took off 1 base at V and 5 bases at J, with 12 bases between the two ends. This CDR3 spans 15 amino acids. CDR3 region: CASSLERGSDQPQHF. CDR3 coding DNA: TGTGCCAGCAGCTTAGAGCGAGGTTCGGATCAGCCCCAGCATTTT. The whole variable domain, filled in from reference TRBV7-9 and TRBJ1-5, reads DTGVSQNPRHKITKRGQNVTFRCDPISEHNRLYWYRQTLGQGPEFLTYFQNEAQLEKSRLLSDRFSAERPKGSFSTLEIQRTEQGDSAMYLCASSLERGSDQPQHFGDGTRLSIL.

This clonotype has at least ten counts. CDR3 nucleotide sequence: TGCAGTGCTAGAGATGCAGGGTATCTGACTAGTGGTTTCCATGAGCAGTTCTTC. Residues: CSARDAGYLTSGFHEQFF. The chain uses TRBV20-1 and TRBJ2-1; D is possibly TRBD2 (6 bases). The CDR3 is 18 residues long. From germline, CDR1 is DFQATT and CDR2 SNEGSKA (reference sequence). V was trimmed by 0 bases and J by 8 bases, leaving 26 bases between them.

V usage is TRBV20-1 and J usage is TRBJ1-1; maybe TRBD1 (5 bases). Germline-derived CDR1 and CDR2 are DFQATT and SNEGSKA (reference sequence). V gave up 0 bases and J gave up 5 bases, with 10 bases separating them. The CDR3 loop spans 13 amino acids. CDR3 loop: CSARDLGETEAFF. The DNA of the CDR3 is TGCAGTGCTAGAGATCTGGGGGAGACTGAAGCTTTCTTT.

Regarding this clonotype: One end of the junction does not line up with germline, which may come from a read error. CDR3 DNA sequence: TGTGCCACCAGTGATTCGAAGACAGTTCAGAACGGGGTGCTGTTTTTT. Translating gives CATSDSKTVQNGVLFF. The chain combines TRBV24-1 with TRBJ2-2; the D gene could be TRBD1 or TRBD2 (5 bases each). The CDR3 has 16 amino acids. Germline V gene sequence: CDR1 KGHDR, CDR2 SFDVKD.

This clonotype was detected many times. The chain recombines TRBV12-3 or TRBV12-4 with TRBJ1-3, with D perhaps TRBD1 (5 bases). The V and J ends lost 7 bases and 2 bases respectively, with 18 bases between them. The CDR3 extends over 16 amino acids. CDR3 nucleotide sequence: TGTGCCAGCAAGCCCGGGGGTCGAGGGACTGGAAACACCATATATTTT. Amino acids: CASKPGGRGTGNTIYF.

On this clonotype itself: A single base separates this from a much larger clone, so it may be a read error. Here the CDR3 omits its conserved ending phenylalanine or tryptophan, so a read error is the likely source. J is TRBJ2-3 and V is TRBV6-1, with D perhaps TRBD1 (5 bases). The CDR3 runs to 15 residues. Trimming removed 3 bases from V and 8 bases from J, with 18 bases in between. From germline, CDR1 is MNHNS and CDR2 SASEGT. The CDR3 is CASSDSRVSDVTQYY. In DNA form, the CDR3 reads TGTGCCAGCAGTGATTCCAGGGTCTCAGACGTTACGCAGTATTAT.

This clonotype came up once. This rearrangement joins TRBV5-6 to TRBJ1-4, with unresolved D. The ends were cut back, 4 bases at V and 0 bases at J, with 10 bases in the middle. Germline V CDR1 and CDR2: SGHDT, YYEEEE. The CDR3 extends over 15 amino acids. The CDR3 here is CASSRTWSTNEKLFF. Written as DNA, the CDR3 is TGTGCCAGCAGCAGAACCTGGTCAACTAATGAAAAACTGTTTTTT.

The table lists this clonotype with many counts. The chain uses TRBV20-1 and TRBJ1-5; D remains ambiguous. V was clipped by 5 bases and J by 2 bases, with 7 bases between them. Germline CDR1 is DFQATT and CDR2 is SNEGSKA (reference sequence). The CDR3 runs 12 residues. CDR3 sequence reads: CSAEEGNQPQHF. In nucleotides, the CDR3 is TGCAGTGCTGAGGAGGGCAATCAGCCCCAGCATTTT.

Regarding this clonotype: A much larger clone is a single base away; this may be a read error. This chain connects TRBV4-2 to TRBJ2-2, with 7 bases aligning to TRBD1. The CDR3 is made up of 16 amino acids. V lost 3 bases and J lost 4; bases outside the gene matches: 8. From germline, CDR1 is LGHNA and CDR2 YNFKEQ. The DNA for the CDR3 is TGTGCCAGCAGCCAGACGACAGGGACGAGCACCGGGGAGCTGTTTTTT. Protein sequence: CASSQTTGTSTGELFF.

A remark on this clonotype: This may stem from a read error, because a much larger clone lies one nucleotide away. The chain couples TRBV9 to TRBJ2-1; 8 positions match TRBD2. The germline gives CDR1 SGDLS, CDR2 YYNGEE. The V gene end was trimmed by 2 bases and the J gene end by 8 bases; junction bases not matched to a gene: 9. The CDR3 covers 15 residues. The CDR3 is CASSVGGSGIDEQFF. CDR3 nucleotides: TGTGCCAGCAGCGTCGGGGGTAGCGGGATAGATGAGCAGTTCTTC. Based on the CDR3 plus reference TRBV9 and TRBJ2-1, the full variable domain is DSGVTQTPKHLITATGQRVTLRCSPRSGDLSVYWYQQSLDQGLQFLIQYYNGEERAKGNILERFSAQQFPDLHSELNLSSLELGDSALYFCASSVGGSGIDEQFFGPGTRLTVL.

The table lists this clonotype with many counts. CDR3 amino acids: CASSNTEGFEQYF. The CDR3 bases are TGCGCCAGCAGCAATACCGAGGGGTTCGAGCAGTACTTC. The V gene is TRBV5-1, the J gene TRBJ2-7; D possibly matches TRBD1 or TRBD2 (5 bases each). The V gene's germline CDR1 is SGHRS and CDR2 YFSETQ. The CDR3 sequence is 13 residues long. V lost 4 bases, J lost 6 bases, and 14 bases lay in between.

This clonotype was counted at least ten times. V and J are TRBV6-1 and TRBJ1-6; maybe TRBD1 (6 bases). The CDR3 has 15 amino acids. V lost 6 bases, J lost 7 bases, and 16 bases lay in between. Per the germline V gene, CDR1 is MNHNS and CDR2 is SASEGT. The CDR3 protein is CASSPSTGRNSPLHF. The CDR3 nucleotides read TGTGCCAGCAGCCCTAGTACAGGGAGAAATTCACCCCTCCACTTT.

The rearrangement links TRBV29-1 to TRBJ2-1; tentatively, D is TRBD1 (6 bases). The CDR3 is 12 amino acids. The V gene lost 4 bases and the J gene lost 7 bases, with 11 bases spanning the gap. CDR1 is SQVTM, CDR2 ANQGSEA, per germline. CDR3 coding DNA: TGCAGCGTTGTTGGACAGCGGAATGAGCAGTTCTTC. Protein product: CSVVGQRNEQFF.

This clonotype was seen repeatedly, ten times or more. The J gene is TRBJ2-3, the V gene TRBV6-2 or TRBV6-3; D gene ambiguous. Germline V lookup: CDR1 MNHEY, CDR2 SVGEGT. The CDR3 is 15 amino acids. V was pared by 0 bases and J by 9 bases, with 16 bases between. Here the CDR3 DNA reads TGTGCCAGCAGTTACTCGACCGACGGTGAAGGGACGCAGTATTTT. It translates to CASSYSTDGEGTQYF.

This clonotype has ten or more counts. This chain links TRBV5-1 with TRBJ1-2; 8 bases are a match to TRBD1. V lost 4 bases and J lost 6; bases outside the gene matches: 2. Per germline, CDR1 SGHRS and CDR2 YFSETQ. The CDR3 is made up of 12 amino acids. Here the CDR3 reads CASSMDRDGYTF. The CDR3 DNA follows: TGCGCCAGCAGCATGGACAGGGATGGCTACACCTTC.

This clonotype occurred many times. The chain uses TRBV20-1 and TRBJ1-5; D remains ambiguous. V dropped 6 bases and J dropped 3 bases, with 15 bases sitting between them. The germline V gene has CDR1 DFQATT and CDR2 SNEGSKA (reference sequence). This CDR3 is built from 14 residues. This CDR3 reads CSARRSSHNQPQHF. The CDR3 DNA sequence: TGCAGTGCCCGTAGAAGTTCTCACAATCAGCCCCAGCATTTT.

This clonotype was seen repeatedly, ten times or more. The chain carries TRBV5-1 and TRBJ1-6, with 10 nucleotides matching TRBD1. Germline CDR1 is SGHRS and CDR2 is YFSETQ. The CDR3 is 17 residues long. The J segment lost 1 base and the V segment lost 3 bases, leaving 4 bases of the junction unmatched. In DNA, the CDR3 is TGCGCCAGCAGCTCGCGGACAGGGGGTTCCTATAATTCACCCCTCCACTTT. Translating it yields CASSSRTGGSYNSPLHF.

This clonotype has at least ten counts. V usage is TRBV6-5 and J usage is TRBJ1-1; D may be TRBD1 (6 bases). Trimming stripped 8 bases from V and 5 bases from J, with 15 bases between. The CDR3 is 13 amino acids. CDR1 and CDR2 from the germline V gene are MNHEY and SVGAGI. The CDR3 here is CASPARDKTEAFF. CDR3 sequence (DNA): TGTGCCAGCCCGGCCCGGGACAAGACTGAAGCTTTCTTT.

This clonotype was picked up many times. The genes are TRBV9 and TRBJ2-3; D not resolved. Germline V CDR1 and CDR2: SGDLS, YYNGEE. The V and J ends lost 0 bases and 1 base respectively, with 6 bases between them. The length of the CDR3 is 14 residues. As DNA, the CDR3 is TGTGCCAGCAGCGTAGCGGCGGGCACAGATACGCAGTATTTT. Protein: CASSVAAGTDTQYF.

Note on this clonotype: A read error may explain this, as a much larger clone is one base away. The V gene is TRBV12-3 or TRBV12-4, the J gene TRBJ2-4; tentative D call: TRBD2 (5 bases). The CDR3 runs 14 residues. CDR3 DNA: TGTGCCAGCAGAAAGTTGCGGGCCAAAGACATTCAGTACTTC. Translating gives CASRKLRAKDIQYF.

In its sample, this clonotype was seen many times. The chain joins TRBV7-8 to TRBJ1-1; D is unclear. This CDR3 spans 14 amino acids. The V end was cut by 5 bases, the J end by 1 base, with 11 bases between. CDR1 and CDR2 from the germline V gene are SGHVS and FQNEAQ. In nucleotides, the CDR3 is TGTGCCAGCAGCCCGGCAGCGGGGAACACTGAAGCTTTCTTT. It translates to CASSPAAGNTEAFF.